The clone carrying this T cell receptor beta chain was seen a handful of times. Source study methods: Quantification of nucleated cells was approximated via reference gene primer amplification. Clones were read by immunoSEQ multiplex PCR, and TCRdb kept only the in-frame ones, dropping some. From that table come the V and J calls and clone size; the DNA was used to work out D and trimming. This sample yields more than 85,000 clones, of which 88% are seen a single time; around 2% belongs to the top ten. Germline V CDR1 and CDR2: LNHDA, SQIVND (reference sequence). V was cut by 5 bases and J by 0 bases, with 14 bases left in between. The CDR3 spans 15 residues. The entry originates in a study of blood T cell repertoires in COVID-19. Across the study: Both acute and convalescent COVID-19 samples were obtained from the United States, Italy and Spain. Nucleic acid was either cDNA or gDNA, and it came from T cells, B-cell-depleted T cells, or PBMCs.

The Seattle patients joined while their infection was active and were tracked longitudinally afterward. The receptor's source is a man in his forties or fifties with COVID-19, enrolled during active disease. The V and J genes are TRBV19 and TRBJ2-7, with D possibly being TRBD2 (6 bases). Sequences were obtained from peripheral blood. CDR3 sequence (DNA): TGTGCCAGTAGTCGCGGGACTGGGAGCTCCTACGAGCAGTACTTC. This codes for CASSRGTGSSYEQYF.